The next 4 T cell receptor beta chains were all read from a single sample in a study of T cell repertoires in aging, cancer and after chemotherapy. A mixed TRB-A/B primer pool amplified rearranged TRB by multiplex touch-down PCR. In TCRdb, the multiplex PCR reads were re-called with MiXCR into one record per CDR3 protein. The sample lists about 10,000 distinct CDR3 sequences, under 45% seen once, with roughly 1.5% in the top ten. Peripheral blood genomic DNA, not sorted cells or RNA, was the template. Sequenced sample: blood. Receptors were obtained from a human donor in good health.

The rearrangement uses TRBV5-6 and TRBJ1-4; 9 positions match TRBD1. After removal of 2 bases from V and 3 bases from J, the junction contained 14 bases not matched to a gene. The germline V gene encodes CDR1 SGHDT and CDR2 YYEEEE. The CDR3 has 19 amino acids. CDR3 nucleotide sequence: TGTGCCAGCAGCTTAGGGCCCAAGGGACAGGGTCTGGCTAATGAAAAACTGTTTTTT. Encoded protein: CASSLGPKGQGLANEKLFF.

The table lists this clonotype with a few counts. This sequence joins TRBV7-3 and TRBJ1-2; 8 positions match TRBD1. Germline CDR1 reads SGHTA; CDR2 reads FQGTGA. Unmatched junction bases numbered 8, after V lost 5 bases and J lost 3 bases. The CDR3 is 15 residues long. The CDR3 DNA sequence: TGTGCCAGCAGCACCGGCCCGGGACAGGACTATGGCTACACCTTC. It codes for CASSTGPGQDYGYTF.

The CDR3 sequence is CASSVSRTGSGNYGYTF. The DNA for the CDR3 is TGTGCCAGCAGTGTAAGCCGTACAGGATCGGGGAACTATGGCTACACCTTC. The chain uses TRBV12-3 or TRBV12-4 and TRBJ1-2; D perhaps matches TRBD1 (5 bases). The CDR3 runs to 17 residues. V was cut by 5 bases and J by 2 bases, with 21 bases left in between.

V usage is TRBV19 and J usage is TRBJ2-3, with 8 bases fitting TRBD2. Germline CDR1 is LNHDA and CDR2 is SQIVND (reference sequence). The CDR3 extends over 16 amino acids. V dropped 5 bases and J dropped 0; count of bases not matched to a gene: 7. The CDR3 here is CASSLRGGASTDTQYF. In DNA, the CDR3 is TGTGCCAGTAGTCTCCGGGGGGGGGCCAGCACAGATACGCAGTATTTT.